The sequence of this T cell receptor beta chain was determined in a study of graft-versus-host responses after intestinal transplantation (dated by TCRdb to about 2021). Some background on the complete study: The transplants that recipients received were multivisceral, liver-intestinal, or isolated intestinal. All recipients received anti-thymocyte globulin induction followed by maintenance tacrolimus and steroids for approximately 3 years. Bulk TCR-beta CDR3 sequencing was used to track graft-versus-host and host-versus-graft alloreactive T cell clones in the graft, circulation and bone marrow after intestinal transplantation. To identify alloreactive clones, pre-transplant mixed lymphocyte reaction products were sequenced and compared with unstimulated pre-transplant donor and recipient T cells. The cohort enrolled 20 to 30 intestinal transplant recipients including one retransplant, and a few patients lacking pretransplant specimens were excluded. Donor T cell macrochimerism was defined as a peak of at least 4% donor T cells among recipient peripheral blood mononuclear cells. Samples from three later patients were sequenced in-house on an Illumina MiSeq with MiXCR processing rather than by the commercial service.

Per the publication, the time point label means: cells obtained before transplantation from donor or recipient. CD3+CD4+ and CD3+CD8+ populations were FACS-sorted from unstimulated pre-transplant donor and recipient cells taken from spleen or lymph nodes. General study outcomes and caveats: GvH clones were found in recipient bone marrow, and some of the GvH clones appeared earlier in ileal mucosa or blood, which is consistent with an intestinal mucosal origin. Conclusions were limited by the relatively low number and heterogeneity of intestinal transplant patients. High GvH to HvG T cell clonal ratios were observed in the allografts of patients with donor T cell macrochimerism. Early after transplant, peak levels of circulating GvH clones were found to be associated with declines in HvG clones.

Based on the germline V gene, the CDR1 and CDR2 sequences are SGDLS and YYNGEE. The CDR3 has 14 amino acids, counting the end cysteine and phenylalanine. The kept DNA is CDR3 alone, 42 bases in frame from the first base. Clipping removes 4 bases from V and 6 bases from J, with 5 as the unmatched junction base count. Comment on this clone: Which antigen it targets is not known. Base quality data are lacking; no much larger clone is found one base away.

The library was prepared using the immunoSEQ multiplex PCR assay. For most patients, genomic DNA was isolated using the Qiagen DNeasy Blood and Tissue Kit and was shipped frozen to Adaptive Biotechnologies for TCR sequencing. For most patients, high-throughput TCR-beta CDR3 sequencing of genomic DNA was performed by Adaptive Biotechnologies. Under the source paper's analysis protocol: Adaptive's ImmunoSEQ software was the source of the TCR sequencing data for 15 to 20 patients, while three other patients were processed with MiXCR and VDJtools. To correct CD4 versus CD8 sorting errors, any sequence found in both subsets at a frequency ratio below 5:1 was removed. CDR3 nucleotide sequences shared between donor and recipient were removed because their origin could not be assigned. Alloreactive clones required at least 2-fold expansion over unstimulated cells and minimum CFSE-low frequency of 0.002% (template counts) or 0.001% (read counts). Clones were considered mappable if detected in sequenced pre-transplant spleen, lymph node, or MLR CFSE-low populations of the donor or recipient. Cumulative frequency of alloreactive clones was calculated as a percentage of all sequences weighted by copy number. TCRdb obtained this table from immuneACCESS and retained in-frame rearrangements with V and J assigned. These tables miss some clones; where compared with another copy, unresolved V genes account for less than half of the shortfall, and the remainder is unexplained. That table supplies the V and J calls and clone size; D and trimming were determined from the DNA. The sample table shows under 130,000 clones, and roughly 93% are seen once. The top ten constitute roughly 1% of the sample.

The source material was unstimulated CD8+ T cells sorted from spleen or lymph node cells, sampled before intestinal transplant. This clonotype originated in a human donor who received an intestinal transplant. The chain was built from TRBV9 and TRBJ1-4; 8 of the junction bases match TRBD1. The nucleotides read TGTGCCAGCAGCCCAGGGGGCGGGGATGAAAAACTGTTTTTT. Translation gives CASSPGGGDEKLFF.